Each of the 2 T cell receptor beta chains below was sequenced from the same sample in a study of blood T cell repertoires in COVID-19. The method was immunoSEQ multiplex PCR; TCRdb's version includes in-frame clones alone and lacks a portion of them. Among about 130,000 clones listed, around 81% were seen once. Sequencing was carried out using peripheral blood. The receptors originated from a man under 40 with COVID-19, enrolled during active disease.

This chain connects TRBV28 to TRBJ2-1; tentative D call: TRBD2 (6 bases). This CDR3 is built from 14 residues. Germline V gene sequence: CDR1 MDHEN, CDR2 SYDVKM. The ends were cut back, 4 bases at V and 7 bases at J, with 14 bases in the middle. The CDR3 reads CASSSASVLNEQFF. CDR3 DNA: TGTGCCAGCAGTTCGGCTAGCGTACTAAATGAGCAGTTCTTC.

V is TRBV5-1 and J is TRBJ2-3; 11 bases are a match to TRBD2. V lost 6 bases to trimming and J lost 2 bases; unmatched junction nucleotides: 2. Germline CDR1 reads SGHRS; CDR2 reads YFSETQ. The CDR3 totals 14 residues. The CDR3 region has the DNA TGCGCCAGCAAGACTAGCGGGGCCACAGATACGCAGTATTTT. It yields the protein CASKTSGATDTQYF.